Reported below is one TCR beta chain. Its antigen is currently unknown. Trimming stripped 3 bases from V and 5 bases from J, with 10 bases between. The CDR3 has 13 residues. Germline CDR1 is SEHNR and CDR2 is FQNEAQ (reference sequence). The authors ran a second PCR of 7 to 11 cycles using a sample-barcoded 5' primer and a J-beta primer mix. Each cDNA molecule received a tag from a template-switch adaptor that had 12 random nucleotides. TCRdb redid the calling of the 5' RACE reads with MiXCR, one entry per CDR3 protein. Among roughly 500,000 distinct CDR3 sequences, roughly 29% were seen once, and the ten largest hold less than 20%. The study recruited healthy Caucasian donors from Russia who were aged about 6 to 90. The authors extracted at least 5 micrograms of total RNA per sample. These data are taken from a study of blood T cells in healthy people across ages. Findings of the study overall: The CMV status of each donor remained undetermined, and this could have confounded shifts in expanded clonotypes.

The J gene is TRBJ1-2, the V gene TRBV7-9, with D possibly TRBD1 on 5 matching bases. The sequence was obtained from a woman aged 70 to 79 in good health. Source material: blood. The CDR3 region has the DNA TGTGCCAGCAGCTTGCGACAGAGTTATGGCTACACCTTC. Its translation is CASSLRQSYGYTF.